This TCR beta chain is from a study of blood T cells in healthy people across ages. A second PCR, run for about 7 to 11 cycles, used a sample-barcoded 5' primer plus a J-beta primer mix. Using its own MiXCR run on the 5' RACE reads, TCRdb lists one record per CDR3 protein. This sample has almost 1 million distinct CDR3 sequences, with about 51% found just once. The V gene's germline CDR1 is MNHNS and CDR2 SASEGT. The CDR3 sequence is 17 residues long. Notes on this clonotype: Germline is not matched at one junction end, which may reflect a read error.

The material sequenced was blood. The V gene is TRBV6-1, the J gene TRBJ1-5; D gene unclear. This clonotype was sampled from a woman aged 55-75 years in good health. The CDR3 protein is CACSELEQPGPIRPQHF. CDR3 in DNA: TGTGCCTGCAGTGAACTGGAGCAACCCGGGCCCATCAGGCCCCAGCATTTT.